These 21 T cell receptor beta chains share one sample of origin, sequenced in a study of cytomegalovirus exposure and HLA in healthy donors. 13 Jbeta primers and 60 Vbeta primers were used for the PCR. Data came from immunoSEQ multiplex PCR; TCRdb stores just in-frame clones and leaves some out. The sample holds 210,000 or so clones, over 60% seen once. Sequenced material: PBMCs. The receptors come from a woman in her 30s in good health and CMV-seropositive.

CDR3 loop: CASSLRTAGLGEKLFF. CDR3 sequence (DNA): TGCGCCAGCAGCTTGCGTACGGCGGGTTTAGGGGAAAAACTGTTTTTT. V usage is TRBV5-1 and J usage is TRBJ1-4; D gene unclear. Trimming stripped 1 base from V and 8 bases from J, with 18 bases between. This CDR3 has 16 amino acids. Germline CDR1 and CDR2: SGHRS and YFSETQ.

This clone was picked up a small number of times. This chain connects TRBV30 to TRBJ1-6, with D uncertain. Germline CDR1 and CDR2: GTSNPN and SVGIG (reference sequence). There are 14 residues in the CDR3. The V gene lost 5 bases and the J gene lost 7 bases, with 15 bases spanning the gap. The CDR3 bases are TGTGCCTGGGCACCCTCGAGGCGGAATTCACCCCTCCACTTT. This translates into CAWAPSRRNSPLHF.

This clone was detected only a few times. V and J are TRBV11-2 and TRBJ1-2; the match to TRBD1 covers 7 bases. Germline assignment: CDR1 SGHAT and CDR2 FQNNGV. J gave up 8 bases and V 4 bases, and 7 bases lay outside the gene matches. This CDR3 region has 13 residues. The CDR3 DNA follows: TGTGCCAGCAGCTCAGACAGGGTGGGGGGCTACACCTTC. This sequence encodes CASSSDRVGGYTF.

V usage is TRBV12-1 and J usage is TRBJ2-3; TRBD2 was called by the table and not checked on the DNA. TRBV12-1 is annotated as a pseudogene. The CDR3 is 15 residues long. The chain's CDR3 is CASIPGLPSADTQYF. The CDR3 nucleotides read TGTGCCAGCATCCCGGGACTCCCAAGTGCAGATACGCAGTATTTT.

V gene TRBV6-5 combines with J gene TRBJ1-2, with D perhaps matching TRBD1 (6 bases). Germline loops: CDR1 MNHEY, CDR2 SVGAGI. V was trimmed by 2 bases and J by 4 bases, leaving 14 bases between them. This CDR3 has 15 residues. CDR3 amino acids: CASSYRQDRFYGYTF. CDR3 in DNA: TGTGCCAGCAGTTACCGACAGGACCGCTTCTATGGCTACACCTTC.

The gene calls are TRBV19 and TRBJ1-2; the D gene is possibly TRBD1 (6 bases). The V gene's germline CDR1 is LNHDA and CDR2 SQIVND (reference sequence). V gave up 3 bases and J gave up 5 bases, with 10 bases separating them. The CDR3 runs 13 residues. The CDR3 here is CASSIGQGYGYTF. The CDR3 DNA reads as TGTGCCAGTAGTATCGGCCAGGGGTATGGCTACACCTTC.

This clone was observed once. This chain uses TRBV5-4 with TRBJ1-1; TRBD1 is a possible D gene (5 bases). From germline, CDR1 is SGHNT and CDR2 YYREEE (reference sequence). This CDR3 has 13 amino acids. The germline V and J ends were trimmed by 3 bases and 3 bases, with 9 bases remaining between them. CDR3 DNA sequence: TGTGCCAGCAGCTGGGGGGTAGACACTGAAGCTTTCTTT. Translated: CASSWGVDTEAFF.

V and J are TRBV5-1 and TRBJ1-4; D perhaps matches TRBD1 (6 bases). The germline V gene has CDR1 SGHRS and CDR2 YFSETQ. V was trimmed by 1 base and J by 6 bases, leaving 10 bases between them. The CDR3 is 14 residues long. The CDR3 DNA is TGCGCCAGCAGCTTGCAGGGGCTGGATGAAAAACTGTTTTTT. Amino acids: CASSLQGLDEKLFF.

This chain uses TRBV28 with TRBJ1-1, with D possibly matching TRBD1 (6 bases). The CDR3 extends over 14 amino acids. The germline V and J ends were trimmed by 6 bases and 0 bases, with 11 bases remaining between them. Per the germline V gene, CDR1 is MDHEN and CDR2 is SYDVKM. The CDR3 DNA sequence: TGTGCCAGCAGCCGGACAGTCCTGAACACTGAAGCTTTCTTT. Translation: CASSRTVLNTEAFF.

The CDR3 protein is CASRNGPTDTQYF. The CDR3 region has the DNA TGTGCCAGCAGGAATGGGCCAACAGATACGCAGTATTTT. The genes are TRBV28 and TRBJ2-3; D unresolved. V lost 6 bases and J 3 bases, leaving 10 bases between the germline ends. CDR1 is MDHEN and CDR2 is SYDVKM in the germline V gene. This CDR3 contains 13 residues.

This clone was recorded a few times. The V and J genes are TRBV11-1 and TRBJ2-3; possibly TRBD1 for D (5 bases). From germline, CDR1 is SGHAT and CDR2 FQDESV (reference sequence). The CDR3 extends over 14 amino acids. Trimming cost V 4 bases and J 9 bases, with 17 bases left between them. The DNA of the CDR3 is TGTGCCAGCAGCTCCGAATTTACAGGATACACGCAGTATTTT. Amino acids: CASSSEFTGYTQYF. The whole variable domain, filled in from reference TRBV11-1 and TRBJ2-3, reads EAEVAQSPRYKITEKSQAVAFWCDPISGHATLYWYRQILGQGPELLVQFQDESVVDDSQLPKDRFSAERLKGVDSTLKIQPAELGDSAMYLCASSSEFTGYTQYFGPGTRLTVL.

The genes are TRBV9 and TRBJ1-1, with D possibly being TRBD1 (6 bases). The CDR3 consists of 14 residues. CDR1 SGDLS and CDR2 YYNGEE come from the germline V gene. Trimming removed 0 bases at V and 3 bases at J, with 9 bases between. As DNA, the CDR3 is TGTGCCAGCAGCGTAGGAGGGGGATACACTGAAGCTTTCTTT. The encoded protein is CASSVGGGYTEAFF.

The J gene is TRBJ2-7, the V gene TRBV30; 8 positions agree with TRBD2. This CDR3 comprises 14 residues. Germline V gene data show CDR1 as GTSNPN and CDR2 as SVGIG (reference sequence). J gave up 4 bases and V 3 bases, and 8 bases lay outside the gene matches. CDR3 coding DNA: TGTGCCTGGAGCCAAGCGGGAGACTGGTACGAGCAGTACTTC. As protein: CAWSQAGDWYEQYF.

This clone has only one observation. This chain connects TRBV2 to TRBJ2-2; TRBD1 is a possible D gene (6 bases). Trimming stripped 1 base from V and 5 bases from J, with 11 bases between. The CDR3 has 15 amino acids. Germline CDR1 reads SNHLY; CDR2 reads FYNNEI. CDR3 in DNA: TGTGCCAGCAGTGAAGACAGGGCTGGTACCGGGGAGCTGTTTTTT. Protein: CASSEDRAGTGELFF.

V usage is TRBV7-9 and J usage is TRBJ2-7, with a weak D call TRBD1 (5 bases). There are 15 residues in the CDR3. V lost 2 bases to trimming and J lost 4 bases, with 15 bases between them. Germline CDR1 and CDR2: SEHNR and FQNEAQ (reference sequence). In DNA form, the CDR3 reads TGTGCCAGCAGCTTATCCCAGGGATCGGGTTACGAGCAGTACTTC. Protein: CASSLSQGSGYEQYF.

The V gene is TRBV27, the J gene TRBJ2-7, with 9 bases matching TRBD2. The CDR3 totals 16 residues. J gave up 2 bases and V 6 bases, and 11 bases lay outside the gene matches. Looked up from germline, CDR1 is MNHEY and CDR2 is SMNVEV (reference sequence). CDR3 nucleotide sequence: TGTGCCAGCAGCTCCCCTCGAAGCGGGGGGACCTACGAGCAGTACTTC. Protein sequence: CASSSPRSGGTYEQYF.

The genes are TRBV11-2 and TRBJ2-3; D possibly corresponds to TRBD2 (6 bases). V lost 1 base and J 3 bases, leaving 8 bases between the germline ends. This CDR3 is 14 amino acids long. CDR1 and CDR2 from the germline V gene are SGHAT and FQNNGV. The CDR3 DNA follows: TGTGCCAGCAGCTTAGGCGGGACTACAGATACGCAGTATTTT. This gives the protein CASSLGGTTDTQYF.

The V gene is TRBV9, the J gene TRBJ2-1, with D maybe TRBD2 (5 bases). This CDR3 spans 14 amino acids. V lost 3 bases and J lost 9, with 16 bases in between. Germline CDR1 and CDR2: SGDLS and YYNGEE. The DNA for the CDR3 is TGTGCCAGCAGCGCCCGCGTCCAACGGGGTGAGCAGTTCTTC. This translates into CASSARVQRGEQFF.

The rearrangement joins TRBV7-3 to TRBJ2-2; possible D gene TRBD2, 5 bases. V lost 4 bases, J lost 5 bases, and 8 bases lay in between. The germline gives CDR1 SGHTA, CDR2 FQGTGA. CDR3 length equals 13 residues. CDR3 amino acids: CASSSERTGELFF. The CDR3 DNA sequence: TGTGCCAGCAGCTCTGAGCGGACCGGGGAGCTGTTTTTT. The variable domain in full, completed from reference TRBV7-3 and TRBJ2-2, reads GAGVSQTPSNKVTEKGKYVELRCDPISGHTALYWYRQSLGQGPEFLIYFQGTGAADDSGLPNDRFFAVRPEGSVSTLKIQRTERGDSAVYLCASSSERTGELFFGEGSRLTVL.

The J gene is TRBJ1-2, the V gene TRBV20-1; TRBD1 is a possible D gene (6 bases). The CDR3 is made up of 11 amino acids. Trimming cost V 3 bases and J 11 bases, with 13 bases left between them. Germline V gene sequence: CDR1 DFQATT, CDR2 SNEGSKA (reference sequence). CDR3 sequence: CSASLQGGYTF. The CDR3 region has the DNA TGCAGTGCTAGCCTACAGGGTGGGTACACCTTC.

A remark on this clone: The junction departs from the called germline gene at one end, perhaps through a read error. This sample also contains other DNA sequences that code for the same CDR3. J is TRBJ1-4 and V is TRBV6-5; maybe TRBD1 (6 bases). This CDR3 is 11 amino acids long. Germline loops: CDR1 MNHEY, CDR2 SVGAGI. The CDR3 region has the DNA TGCGCCAGCGGGAGGGGGGAAAAACTGTTTTTT. Residues: CASGRGEKLFF.